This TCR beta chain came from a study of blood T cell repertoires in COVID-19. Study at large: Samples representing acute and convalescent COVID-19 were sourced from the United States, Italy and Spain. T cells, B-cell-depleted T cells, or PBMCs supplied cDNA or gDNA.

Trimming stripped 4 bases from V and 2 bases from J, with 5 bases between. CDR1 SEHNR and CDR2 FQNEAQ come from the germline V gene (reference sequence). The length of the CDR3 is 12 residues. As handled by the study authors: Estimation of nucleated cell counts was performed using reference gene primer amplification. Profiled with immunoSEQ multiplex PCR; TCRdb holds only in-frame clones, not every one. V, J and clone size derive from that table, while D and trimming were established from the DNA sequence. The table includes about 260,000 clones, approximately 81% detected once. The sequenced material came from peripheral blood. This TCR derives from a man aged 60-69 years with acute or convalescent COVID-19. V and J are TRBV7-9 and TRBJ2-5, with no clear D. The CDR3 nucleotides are TGTGCCAGCAGCTGGGCACAAGAGACCCAGTACTTC. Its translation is CASSWAQETQYF.